The 28 T cell receptor beta chains in this list originate from one sample, sequenced in a study of T cells in Graves' hyperthyroidism and ophthalmopathy. Regions amplified from RNA transcripts were the TCR beta CDR3 regions. HTBI primers were the set used in a first-round RT-PCR of the TCR CDR3. TCRdb reanalysed the multiplex PCR reads using MiXCR and keeps one entry per CDR3 protein. The sample records about 610,000 distinct CDR3 sequences, roughly 14% being singletons. The sample taken for sequencing was blood. The receptors come from a middle-aged woman with Graves' ophthalmopathy.

This clonotype appeared many times. The chain has TRBV7-2 and TRBJ1-1; D perhaps matches TRBD1 (6 bases). The CDR3 sequence is 14 residues long. CDR1 and CDR2 (germline): SGHTA, FQGNSA. V lost 7 bases and J lost 4, with 16 bases in between. CDR3 in DNA: TGTGCCAGCACCAGACTACAGGGTAGCACTGAAGCTTTCTTT. Protein product: CASTRLQGSTEAFF.

This clonotype was observed at least ten times. This chain links TRBV28 with TRBJ2-5; perhaps TRBD2 as D (5 bases). With 1 base removed from V and 5 bases from J, the gap between germline ends came to 14 bases. This CDR3 is 15 amino acids long. Germline loops: CDR1 MDHEN, CDR2 SYDVKM. The DNA of the CDR3 is TGTGCCAGCAGTTTATCGCCTAGCATAGGGGAGACCCAGTACTTC. Residues: CASSLSPSIGETQYF.

This clonotype has at least ten counts. This chain links TRBV6-5 with TRBJ1-5, with D possibly TRBD1 on 6 matching bases. This CDR3 has 13 amino acids. CDR1 is MNHEY and CDR2 is SVGAGI in the germline V gene. Trimming cost V 10 bases and J 3 bases, with 13 bases left between them. For the CDR3, the DNA is TGTGCCACCACGGAGGGGGACAATCAGCCCCAGCATTTT. It is translated as CATTEGDNQPQHF.

In this sample, this clonotype turned up many times. The CDR3 region is CASSYLAEPYEQYF. The CDR3 nucleotides read TGTGCCAGCAGTTACCTGGCGGAACCTTACGAGCAGTACTTC. This chain links TRBV6-5 with TRBJ2-7; D is undetermined. The V end lost 2 bases, the J end lost 4 bases, and 12 bases lay between the germline ends. CDR1 is MNHEY, CDR2 SVGAGI, per germline. The CDR3 consists of 14 residues.

This clonotype was recorded at least ten times. The rearrangement uses TRBV28 and TRBJ1-2; a weak D match, TRBD1 (5 bases). Germline loops: CDR1 MDHEN, CDR2 SYDVKM. The V gene lost 6 bases and the J gene lost 4 bases, with 15 bases spanning the gap. The CDR3 spans 14 residues. CDR3 coding DNA: TGTGCCAGCAGCATCCCCGGGGGTTTCTATGGCTACACCTTC. Translating gives CASSIPGGFYGYTF.

At least ten counts were recorded for this clonotype. The chain's CDR3 is CASRKQPGGASYEQYF. CDR3 nucleotides: TGTGCCAGCAGAAAACAGCCCGGGGGCGCCTCCTACGAGCAGTACTTC. The V gene is TRBV6-5, the J gene TRBJ2-7; D may be TRBD1 or TRBD2 (6 bases each). The CDR3 runs to 16 residues. The germline V gene encodes CDR1 MNHEY and CDR2 SVGAGI. Trimming pared 6 bases from V and 0 bases from J, leaving 18 bases between.

This clonotype has at least ten counts. The chain recombines TRBV6-5 with TRBJ2-5, with TRBD1 as a possible D gene (6 bases). Germline CDR1 and CDR2: MNHEY and SVGAGI. The CDR3 runs 16 residues. V was cut by 0 bases and J by 5 bases, with 16 bases left in between. CDR3 sequence (DNA): TGTGCCAGCAGTTACTCGCGACAGGCCCCAAAGGAGACCCAGTACTTC. Translating gives CASSYSRQAPKETQYF.

This clonotype was observed many times. The chain couples TRBV11-3 to TRBJ1-1; D uncertain. The CDR3 is 12 amino acids. V lost 3 bases to trimming and J lost 7 bases, with 9 bases between them. Germline V gives CDR1 SGHNT, CDR2 YENEEA. CDR3 DNA: TGTGCCAGCAGCTTTGAGCGGAGTGAAGCTTTCTTT. Its protein is CASSFERSEAFF.

The chain employs TRBV6-1 and TRBJ1-2; D unresolved. V lost 6 bases and J 0 bases, leaving 11 bases between the germline ends. Germline V lookup: CDR1 MNHNS, CDR2 SASEGT. This CDR3 has 14 residues. CDR3 loop: CASRADGANYGYTF. The CDR3 DNA reads TGTGCCAGCAGGGCAGACGGCGCTAACTATGGCTACACCTTC.

This clonotype came up many times. The chain has TRBV6-4 and TRBJ2-1; TRBD2 aligns across 10 bases. Germline lookup yields CDR1 MRHNA and CDR2 SNTAGT. The CDR3 sequence is 15 residues long. The V gene end was trimmed by 4 bases and the J gene end by 6 bases; junction bases not matched to a gene: 6. CDR3 nucleotide sequence: TGTGCCAGCAGTGCACTAGCGGGAACGGGCAATGAGCAGTTCTTC. This sequence encodes CASSALAGTGNEQFF.

In this sample, this clonotype turned up many times. The chain is built from TRBV12-3 or TRBV12-4 and TRBJ2-2, with a tentative D call TRBD2 (6 bases). This CDR3 region has 16 residues. Deletions cut 10 bases from V and 5 bases from J, with 23 bases between. The CDR3 loop reads CATKTAGPERTGELFF. As DNA, the CDR3 is TGTGCCACCAAAACGGCGGGGCCCGAAAGGACCGGGGAGCTGTTTTTT.

This clonotype was observed at least ten times. The chain couples TRBV5-1 to TRBJ2-2; D remains unclear. Trimming pared 7 bases from V and 7 bases from J, leaving 11 bases between. This CDR3 is 12 amino acids long. The V gene's germline CDR1 is SGHRS and CDR2 YFSETQ. The CDR3 sequence is CASSFAFGELFF. In DNA, the CDR3 is TGCGCCAGCTCCTTCGCTTTCGGGGAGCTGTTTTTT.

This clonotype has a count of ten or more. V is TRBV6-5 and J is TRBJ1-2; D gene ambiguous. Per the germline V gene, CDR1 is MNHEY and CDR2 is SVGAGI. Between the trimmed V and J ends, which lost 2 bases and 0 bases, there was a span of 10 bases. The CDR3 totals 15 residues. In DNA, the CDR3 is TGTGCCAGCAGTTACGCCCTTGGCACTAACTATGGCTACACCTTC. Its protein product is CASSYALGTNYGYTF.

The rearrangement joins TRBV5-1 to TRBJ2-7, with D possibly being TRBD2 (6 bases). Germline V gene sequence: CDR1 SGHRS, CDR2 YFSETQ. The CDR3 is made up of 15 amino acids. V lost 1 base and J lost 0, with 11 bases in between. The CDR3 nucleotides read TGCGCCAGCAGCTTGACCCGGGACTTCTCCTACGAGCAGTACTTC. As protein: CASSLTRDFSYEQYF.

This clonotype has just a few counts. The chain links TRBV5-4 to TRBJ1-1; the D is unclear. With 4 bases removed from V and 4 bases from J, the gap between germline ends came to 14 bases. Germline V gene sequence: CDR1 SGHNT, CDR2 YYREEE (reference sequence). The CDR3 is 14 residues long. As DNA, the CDR3 is TGTGCCAGCAGCCTGACACCGGCGTCCACTGAAGCTTTCTTT. Translating gives CASSLTPASTEAFF.

This clonotype appeared a few times. The gene calls are TRBV5-1 and TRBJ1-1; D is uncertain. The V end was cut by 0 bases, the J end by 1 base, with 7 bases between. The CDR3 is 14 amino acids. The germline CDR1 and CDR2 sequences are SGHRS and YFSETQ. Here the CDR3 DNA reads TGCGCCAGCAGCTTGGGCCTAGAGAACACTGAAGCTTTCTTT. Its translation is CASSLGLENTEAFF.

The table lists this clonotype with many counts. The chain is built from TRBV2 and TRBJ1-5; possibly TRBD1 for D (6 bases). The length of the CDR3 is 12 residues. The germline V gene has CDR1 SNHLY and CDR2 FYNNEI. The V gene lost 5 bases and the J gene lost 7 bases, with 9 bases spanning the gap. The CDR3 here is CASSRQDQPQHF. CDR3 bases: TGTGCCAGCAGTCGACAGGACCAGCCCCAGCATTTT. The complete variable domain, with remaining parts taken from reference TRBV2 and TRBJ1-5, reads EPEVTQTPSHQVTQMGQEVILRCVPISNHLYFYWYRQILGQKVEFLVSFYNNEISEKSEIFDDQFSVERPDGSNFTLKIRSTKLEDSAMYFCASSRQDQPQHFGDGTRLSIL.

This clonotype was detected many times. The V and J genes are TRBV28 and TRBJ1-2; unclear D gene. V dropped 2 bases and J dropped 1 base, with 5 bases sitting between them. Looked up from germline, CDR1 is MDHEN and CDR2 is SYDVKM. The CDR3 spans 13 residues. The CDR3 loop reads CASSLPINYGYTF. Written as DNA, the CDR3 is TGTGCCAGCAGTTTACCGATTAACTATGGCTACACCTTC.

This clonotype was seen repeatedly, ten times or more. V gene TRBV2 combines with J gene TRBJ2-5; 12 nucleotides agree with TRBD2. Germline-derived CDR1 and CDR2 are SNHLY and FYNNEI. V lost 6 bases, J lost 5 bases, and 4 bases stayed unmatched. There are 14 residues in the CDR3. This CDR3 reads CASSRLAGVETQYF. The CDR3 nucleotides read TGTGCCAGCAGCCGACTAGCGGGAGTTGAGACCCAGTACTTC.

This clonotype was seen at least ten times. This rearrangement joins TRBV27 to TRBJ1-2; D unclear. Germline V gives CDR1 MNHEY, CDR2 SMNVEV (reference sequence). Trimming took 5 bases from V and 4 from J, leaving 11 bases between them. The CDR3 has 13 amino acids. CDR3 DNA: TGTGCCAGCAGTCCGGAGGCTAGCTATGGCTACACCTTC. Protein: CASSPEASYGYTF.

This clonotype was picked up many times. The rearrangement links TRBV6-5 to TRBJ1-2, with D maybe TRBD1 (6 bases). Trimming took 3 bases from V and 8 from J, leaving 22 bases between them. This CDR3 is built from 16 residues. Germline V gives CDR1 MNHEY, CDR2 SVGAGI. The CDR3 region has the DNA TGTGCCAGCAGTTATCGACGTTCGGGGGGCCAAAGAGGCTACACCTTC. Protein sequence: CASSYRRSGGQRGYTF.

The V gene is TRBV6-2 or TRBV6-3, the J gene TRBJ2-7; TRBD2 aligns across 7 bases. Trimming took 2 bases from V and 7 from J; bases not matched to a gene: 11. The CDR3 is made up of 15 amino acids. Germline CDR1 reads MNHEY; CDR2 reads SVGEGT. Written as DNA, the CDR3 is TGTGCCAGCAGTTACCTTCTCGCGGGAGCGGGAGAGCAGTACTTC. Its translation is CASSYLLAGAGEQYF.

This clonotype was seen at least ten times. CDR3 loop: CAWSVGGGTEAFF. In DNA, the CDR3 is TGTGCCTGGAGTGTGGGAGGTGGCACTGAAGCTTTCTTT. This chain connects TRBV30 to TRBJ1-1, with no clear D. Trimming stripped 0 bases from V and 4 bases from J, with 9 bases between. CDR1 is GTSNPN, CDR2 SVGIG, per germline (reference sequence). This CDR3 comprises 13 residues. Variable domain in full (rest from reference TRBV30 and TRBJ1-1): SQTIHQWPATLVQPVGSPLSLECTVEGTSNPNLYWYRQAAGRGLQLLFYSVGIGQISSEVPQNLSASRPQDRQFILSSKKLLLSDSGFYLCAWSVGGGTEAFFGQGTRLTVV.

V and J are TRBV28 and TRBJ2-5; the D gene is possibly TRBD1 (8 bases). The germline V gene has CDR1 MDHEN and CDR2 SYDVKM. Trimming left V 6 bases short and J 4 bases short, with 15 bases between. This CDR3 has 14 amino acids. The CDR3 is CASRQGGSRETQYF. CDR3 in DNA: TGTGCCAGCAGACAGGGGGGGAGCAGAGAGACCCAGTACTTC.

This clonotype has more than one count but fewer than ten. CDR3: CSARTGRIYEQYF. The CDR3 DNA reads TGCAGTGCAAGGACAGGGAGGATTTACGAGCAGTACTTC. V is TRBV20-1 and J is TRBJ2-7, with TRBD1 identical over 8 bases. Looked up from germline, CDR1 is DFQATT and CDR2 is SNEGSKA (reference sequence). V trimming: 6 bases; J trimming: 4 bases; junction bases outside the gene matches: 8. The CDR3 covers 13 residues.

CDR3 sequence (DNA): TGTGCCAGCACTGTCCCAGAAAGTCGGCAGGGGCTATCCTCTGGGGCCAACGTCCTGACTTTC. Its protein is CASTVPESRQGLSSGANVLTF. V usage is TRBV2 and J usage is TRBJ2-6, with a possible D match to TRBD1 (6 bases). V was cut by 7 bases and J by 0 bases, with 28 bases left in between. The CDR3 contains 21 residues. The V gene's germline CDR1 is SNHLY and CDR2 FYNNEI.

As concerns this clonotype: Compared with germline, one end of the junction differs, possibly owing to a read error. The V and J genes are TRBV20-1 and TRBJ1-1; a weak D match, TRBD1 (5 bases). CDR3 length equals 13 residues. CDR1 DFQATT and CDR2 SNEGSKA come from the germline V gene (reference sequence). The DNA for the CDR3 is TGCAGTGCTAGCCGGGGCGCTAACACTGAAGCTTCCTTT. Amino acids: CSASRGANTEASF.

This clonotype was detected ten times or more. The V call is TRBV28, the J call TRBJ2-7, with 12 bases matching TRBD2. This CDR3 spans 13 amino acids. V gave up 5 bases and J gave up 12 bases; unmatched junction bases: 8. Germline values: CDR1 MDHEN, CDR2 SYDVKM. The CDR3 DNA follows: TGTGCCAGCAGTCTTCAGACTAGCGGGAGTGGGTACTTC. Translated, it gives CASSLQTSGSGYF.